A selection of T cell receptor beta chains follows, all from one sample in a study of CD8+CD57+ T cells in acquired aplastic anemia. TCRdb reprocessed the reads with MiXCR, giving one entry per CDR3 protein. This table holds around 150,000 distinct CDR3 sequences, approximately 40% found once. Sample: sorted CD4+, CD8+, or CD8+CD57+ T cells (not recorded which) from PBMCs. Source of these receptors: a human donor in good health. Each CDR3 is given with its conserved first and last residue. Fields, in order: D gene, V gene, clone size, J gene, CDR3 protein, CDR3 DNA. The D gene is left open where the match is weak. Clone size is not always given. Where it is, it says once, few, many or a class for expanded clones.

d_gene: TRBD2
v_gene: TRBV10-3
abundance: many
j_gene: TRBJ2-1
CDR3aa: CAIRKGLAGSDGEQFF
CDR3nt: TGTGCCATCAGAAAGGGACTAGCGGGGTCTGACGGTGAGCAGTTCTTC

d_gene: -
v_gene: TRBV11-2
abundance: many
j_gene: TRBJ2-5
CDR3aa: CASSFTSTSETQYF
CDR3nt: TGTGCCAGCAGCTTCACATCGACATCAGAGACCCAGTACTTC

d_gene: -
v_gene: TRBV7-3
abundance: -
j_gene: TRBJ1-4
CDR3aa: CASSLHREKLFF
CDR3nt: TGTGCCAGCAGCTTACACCGCGAAAAACTGTTTTTT

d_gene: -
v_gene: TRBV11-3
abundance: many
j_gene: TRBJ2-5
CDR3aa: CASSLTGAEETQYF
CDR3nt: TGTGCCAGCAGCTTAACGGGGGCAGAAGAGACCCAGTACTTC

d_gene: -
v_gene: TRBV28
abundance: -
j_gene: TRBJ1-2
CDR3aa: CASSRTTYGYTF
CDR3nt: TGTGCCAGCAGCAGGACAACCTATGGCTACACCTTC

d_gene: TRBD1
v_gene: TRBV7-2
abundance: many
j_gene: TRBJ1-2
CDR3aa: CASSLMRQGGGYTF
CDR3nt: TGTGCCAGCAGTCTAATGAGACAGGGTGGTGGCTACACCTTC

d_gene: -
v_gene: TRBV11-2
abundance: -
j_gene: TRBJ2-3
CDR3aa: CASSLWGDTQYF
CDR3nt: TGTGCCAGCAGTCTCTGGGGGGATACGCAGTATTTT

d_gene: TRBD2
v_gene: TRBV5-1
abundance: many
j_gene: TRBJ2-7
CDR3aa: CASSPSGSQFYEQYF
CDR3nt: TGCGCCAGCTCCCCTAGCGGGAGTCAGTTCTACGAGCAGTACTTC

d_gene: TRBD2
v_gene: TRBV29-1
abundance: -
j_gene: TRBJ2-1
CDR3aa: CSVRGLGTDEQFF
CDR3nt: TGCAGCGTAAGGGGACTAGGGACTGACGAGCAGTTCTTC

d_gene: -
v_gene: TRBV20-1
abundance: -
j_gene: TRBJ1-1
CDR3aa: CSAGSWGAVEAFF
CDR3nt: TGCAGTGCTGGATCGTGGGGGGCTGTTGAAGCTTTCTTT

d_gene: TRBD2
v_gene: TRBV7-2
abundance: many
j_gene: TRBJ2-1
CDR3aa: CASSADLAGPGEQFF
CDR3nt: TGTGCCAGCAGCGCAGACCTAGCGGGACCTGGGGAGCAGTTCTTC

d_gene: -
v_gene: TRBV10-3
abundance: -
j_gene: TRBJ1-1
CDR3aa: CAISRTAAGANTEAFF
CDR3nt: TGTGCCATCAGCAGGACGGCCGCCGGAGCGAACACTGAAGCTTTCTTT

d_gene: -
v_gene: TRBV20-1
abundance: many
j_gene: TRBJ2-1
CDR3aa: CSAIEFEQFF
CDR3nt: TGCAGTGCTATTGAGTTTGAGCAGTTCTTC

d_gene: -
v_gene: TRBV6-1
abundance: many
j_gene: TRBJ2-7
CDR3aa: CASSAQRRDTFSYEQYF
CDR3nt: TGTGCCAGCAGTGCCCAACGACGGGACACCTTCTCCTACGAGCAGTACTTC

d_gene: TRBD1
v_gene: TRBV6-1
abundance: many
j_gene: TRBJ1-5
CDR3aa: CASSRQGAGNQPQHF
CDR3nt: TGTGCCAGCAGTAGACAGGGGGCCGGCAATCAGCCCCAGCATTTT

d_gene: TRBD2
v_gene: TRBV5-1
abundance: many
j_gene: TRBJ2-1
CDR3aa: CASSLLRAGLAGNNEQFF
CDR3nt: TGCGCCAGCAGCTTGCTCCGAGCTGGACTAGCGGGGAACAATGAGCAGTTCTTC

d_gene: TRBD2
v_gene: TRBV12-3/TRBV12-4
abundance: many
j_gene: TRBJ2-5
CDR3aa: CASRPLAGAQETQYF
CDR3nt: TGTGCCAGCAGGCCTCTAGCGGGAGCTCAAGAGACCCAGTACTTC

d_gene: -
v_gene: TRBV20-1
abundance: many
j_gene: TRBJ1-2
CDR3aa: CSARDPNNDFYGYTF
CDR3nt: TGCAGTGCTAGAGATCCAAACAATGACTTCTATGGCTACACCTTC

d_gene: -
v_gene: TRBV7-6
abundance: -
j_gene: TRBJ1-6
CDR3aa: CASSAEGDSYSPLHF
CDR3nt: TGTGCCAGCAGCGCCGAGGGGGACTCGTATTCACCCCTCCACTTT

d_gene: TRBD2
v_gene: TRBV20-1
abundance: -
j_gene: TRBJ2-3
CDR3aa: CSAISGRWDTQYF
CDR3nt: TGCAGTGCTATTAGCGGGAGGTGGGATACGCAGTATTTT

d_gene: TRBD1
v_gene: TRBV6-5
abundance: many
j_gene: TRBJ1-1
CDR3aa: CASSWTGNTEAFF
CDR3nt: TGTGCCAGCAGTTGGACAGGTAACACTGAAGCTTTCTTT

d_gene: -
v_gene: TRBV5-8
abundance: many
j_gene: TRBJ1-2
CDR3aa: CASSLDSLGYGYTF
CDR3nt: TGTGCCAGCAGCTTGGACAGCCTGGGCTATGGCTACACCTTC

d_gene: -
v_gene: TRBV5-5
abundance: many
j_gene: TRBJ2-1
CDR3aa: CASSFRLAPNEQFF
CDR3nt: TGTGCCAGCAGCTTTAGGCTAGCCCCCAATGAGCAGTTCTTC

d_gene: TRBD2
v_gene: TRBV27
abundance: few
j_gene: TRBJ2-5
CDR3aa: CASKMSSASGETQYF
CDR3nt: TGTGCCAGCAAAATGTCGTCGGCTAGCGGGGAGACCCAGTACTTC

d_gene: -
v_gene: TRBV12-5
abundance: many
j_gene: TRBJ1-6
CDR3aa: CASGSGSSYNSPLHF
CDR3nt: TGTGCTAGTGGTTCCGGTTCCTCCTATAATTCACCCCTCCACTTT

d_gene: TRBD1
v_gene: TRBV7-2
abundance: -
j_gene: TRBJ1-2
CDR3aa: CASSSPGQGASGYTF
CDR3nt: TGTGCCAGCAGCTCCCCGGGACAGGGGGCCTCTGGCTACACCTTC

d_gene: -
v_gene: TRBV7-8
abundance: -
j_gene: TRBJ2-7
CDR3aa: CASSLNGAEQYF
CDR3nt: TGTGCCAGCAGCTTAAATGGGGCCGAGCAGTACTTC

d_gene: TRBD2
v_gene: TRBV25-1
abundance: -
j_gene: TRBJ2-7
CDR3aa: CASSLAGGRLYEQYF
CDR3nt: TGTGCCAGCAGTCTAGCGGGGGGGAGACTTTACGAGCAGTACTTC

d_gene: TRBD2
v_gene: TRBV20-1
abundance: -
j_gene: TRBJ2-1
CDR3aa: CSARVLGLAGGQFF
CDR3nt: TGCAGTGCTAGAGTCCTGGGACTAGCGGGGGGGCAGTTCTTC

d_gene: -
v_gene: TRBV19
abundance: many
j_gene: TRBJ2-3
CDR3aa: CASSWGGRTDTQYF
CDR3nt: TGTGCCAGTAGTTGGGGGGGCCGGACAGATACGCAGTATTTT

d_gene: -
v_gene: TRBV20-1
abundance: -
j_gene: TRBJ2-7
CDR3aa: CSARDAHRVSYEQYF
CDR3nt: TGCAGTGCTAGGGATGCCCACAGGGTTTCTTACGAGCAGTACTTC

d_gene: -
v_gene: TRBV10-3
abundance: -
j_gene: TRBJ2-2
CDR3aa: CAIRQAGSDTRELSF
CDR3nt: TGTGCCATCAGGCAGGCAGGGTCGGACACCAGGGAGCTGTCTTTT